A single sample is the source of the 17 T cell receptor beta chains below, sequenced in a study of CD8+ T cells in alopecia areata. Extracted RNA was reverse transcribed, and the resulting cDNA served as sequencing template. Measured with immunoSEQ multiplex PCR; TCRdb has only the in-frame clones, and not every one. The data show around 300,000 clones, 60% seen once. Treatment noted: oral pan-JAK inhibitor, 5-10 mg twice daily. Material: CD4+ T cells sorted from blood, obtained around week 53, from a patient treated with tofacitinib. All receptors come from a human donor with alopecia areata.

This chain connects TRBV7-2 to TRBJ2-7; D perhaps matches TRBD2 (6 bases). Germline V gene lookup returns CDR1 SGHTA and CDR2 FQGNSA. This CDR3 is 14 amino acids long. V was clipped by 4 bases and J by 6 bases, with 16 bases between them. CDR3: CASSSLGSSAEQYF. The DNA for the CDR3 is TGTGCCAGCAGCTCGCTCGGGAGTTCCGCCGAGCAGTACTTC. Filled out from reference TRBV7-2 and TRBJ2-7, the complete variable domain reads GAGVSQSPSNKVTEKGKDVELRCDPISGHTALYWYRQSLGQGLEFLIYFQGNSAPDKSGLPSDRFSAERTGGSVSTLTIQRTQQEDSAVYLCASSSLGSSAEQYFGPGTRLTVT.

V usage is TRBV5-1 and J usage is TRBJ2-5, with D unclear. The CDR3 is made up of 15 amino acids. V was shortened by 2 bases and J by 2 bases, with 13 bases between the two germline ends. Germline V gene lookup returns CDR1 SGHRS and CDR2 YFSETQ. CDR3 loop: CASSFLSDWQETQYF. The CDR3 region has the DNA TGCGCCAGCAGCTTCCTAAGTGACTGGCAAGAGACCCAGTACTTC.

The V call is TRBV27, the J call TRBJ1-2, with 9 bases that match TRBD1. CDR1 and CDR2 from the germline V gene are MNHEY and SMNVEV (reference sequence). The CDR3 length is 16 residues. With 3 bases clipped from V and 4 bases from J, the junction kept 9 bases outside the gene matches. This chain's CDR3 is CASSLWGQGISYGYTF. The CDR3 DNA follows: TGTGCCAGCAGTTTGTGGGGACAGGGAATTAGCTATGGCTACACCTTC.

The rearrangement links TRBV30 to TRBJ1-6; 7 bases agree with TRBD1. This CDR3 has 12 amino acids. Germline values: CDR1 GTSNPN, CDR2 SVGIG (reference sequence). CDR3 DNA: TGTGCTTCGACAGGGCATAATTCACCCCTCCACTTT. Translating it yields CASTGHNSPLHF.

The J gene is TRBJ2-7, the V gene TRBV7-2; 7 bases fit TRBD2. V lost 2 bases to trimming and J lost 9 bases; unmatched junction nucleotides: 13. CDR3 size: 15 residues. Per the germline V gene, CDR1 is SGHTA and CDR2 is FQGNSA. The CDR3 region has the DNA TGTGCCAGCAGCTTATGGCTAGCGGCAGGAGTCGGGCAGTACTTC. This sequence encodes CASSLWLAAGVGQYF.

V and J are TRBV29-1 and TRBJ2-1; D possibly matches TRBD1 or TRBD2 (5 bases each). V was cut by 2 bases and J by 7 bases, with 12 bases left in between. The length of the CDR3 is 13 residues. Germline V gene sequence: CDR1 SQVTM, CDR2 ANQGSEA. The DNA of the CDR3 is TGCAGCGTTGAAAGTCAGGGAGTAAATGAGCAGTTCTTC. Translating it yields CSVESQGVNEQFF.

J is TRBJ1-5 and V is TRBV30; 9 nucleotides agree with TRBD1. From germline, CDR1 is GTSNPN and CDR2 SVGIG (reference sequence). After removal of 0 bases from V and 0 bases from J, the junction contained 6 bases not matched to a gene. The CDR3 sequence is 17 residues long. The CDR3: CAWSVRRTGDSNQPQHF. In DNA form, the CDR3 reads TGTGCCTGGAGTGTACGAAGGACAGGGGATAGCAATCAGCCCCAGCATTTT.

CDR3 DNA: TGTGCCTGGACGTCGAAGGGGCTGGGGCAGCCCCAGCATTTT. This encodes CAWTSKGLGQPQHF. This rearrangement joins TRBV30 to TRBJ1-5, with D maybe TRBD1 (5 bases). The CDR3 spans 14 residues. V dropped 4 bases and J dropped 7 bases, with 17 bases sitting between them. Per the germline V gene, CDR1 is GTSNPN and CDR2 is SVGIG (reference sequence).

This clone has just a few counts. The chain couples TRBV11-2 to TRBJ2-7, with TRBD1 matching over 7 bases. This CDR3 region has 15 residues. The V gene end was trimmed by 3 bases and the J gene end by 0 bases; junction bases not matched to a gene: 5. Germline V CDR1 and CDR2: SGHAT, FQNNGV. The DNA for the CDR3 is TGTGCCAGCAGCTTCCCGGGACAGAGCTCCTACGAGCAGTACTTC. This translates into CASSFPGQSSYEQYF.

This clone came up a few times. V is TRBV7-9 and J is TRBJ2-1, with 8 bases lining up with TRBD1. The germline gives CDR1 SEHNR, CDR2 FQNEAQ (reference sequence). This CDR3 has 15 amino acids. The V and J ends lost 2 bases and 4 bases, in that order; junction bases with no gene match: 4. The CDR3 spells CASSLTGGVYNEQFF. As DNA, the CDR3 is TGTGCCAGCAGCTTAACAGGGGGTGTTTACAATGAGCAGTTCTTC.

This rearrangement joins TRBV19 to TRBJ1-1, with no clear D. Germline V lookup: CDR1 LNHDA, CDR2 SQIVND (reference sequence). CDR3 size: 18 residues. Trimming cost V 5 bases and J 4 bases, with 26 bases left between them. The CDR3 loop is CASSAGASQYPRSTEAFF. The CDR3 DNA is TGTGCCAGTAGTGCAGGCGCTTCTCAATACCCCCGAAGCACTGAAGCTTTCTTT.

The gene calls are TRBV29-1 and TRBJ1-1; D gene unclear. The V gene's germline CDR1 is SQVTM and CDR2 ANQGSEA. V was cut by 6 bases and J by 0 bases, with 11 bases left in between. The CDR3 runs to 13 residues. CDR3 protein: CSVLKKMNTEAFF. The CDR3 nucleotides are TGCAGCGTCCTAAAAAAAATGAACACTGAAGCTTTCTTT.

V gene TRBV4-1 combines with J gene TRBJ1-4; a weak D match, TRBD1 (5 bases). Deletions cut 1 base from V and 0 bases from J, with 12 bases between. The CDR3 contains 17 residues. Per germline, CDR1 MGHRA and CDR2 YSYEKL. In DNA, the CDR3 is TGCGCCAGCAGCCAAGTCGGGACCGCCGCAACTAATGAAAAACTGTTTTTT. Translation: CASSQVGTAATNEKLFF.

The rearrangement joins TRBV29-1 to TRBJ1-5; D is unclear. The CDR3 is 13 residues long. Germline V gene sequence: CDR1 SQVTM, CDR2 ANQGSEA. Trimming took 5 bases from V and 0 from J, leaving 8 bases between them. Written as DNA, the CDR3 is TGCAGCGTTTCGTTAGGTAGCAATCAGCCCCAGCATTTT. It codes for CSVSLGSNQPQHF.

The V gene is TRBV9, the J gene TRBJ1-2; 7 nucleotides agree with TRBD1. This CDR3 region has 14 residues. Trimming took 4 bases from V and 3 from J; bases not matched to a gene: 6. Germline CDR1 is SGDLS and CDR2 is YYNGEE. CDR3 DNA: TGTGCCAGCAGCCCGACAGGGTCAGACTATGGCTACACCTTC. Its translation: CASSPTGSDYGYTF.

This clone has just one count. The genes are TRBV30 and TRBJ1-2; D not resolved. V dropped 4 bases and J dropped 1 base, with 10 bases sitting between them. Germline lookup yields CDR1 GTSNPN and CDR2 SVGIG (reference sequence). The CDR3 is 13 amino acids. The CDR3 DNA follows: TGTGCCTGGACCGTTACCCGTAACTATGGCTACACCTTC. This codes for CAWTVTRNYGYTF.

Only a few counts were recorded for this clone. The chain combines TRBV29-1 with TRBJ2-3; D not resolved. The V gene lost 7 bases and the J gene lost 5 bases, with 10 bases spanning the gap. Looked up from germline, CDR1 is SQVTM and CDR2 is ANQGSEA. There are 11 residues in the CDR3. CDR3 protein: CSARTGDTQYF. Written as DNA, the CDR3 is TGCAGCGCCCGCACGGGAGATACGCAGTATTTT.